Presented here are 27 T cell receptor beta chains from one specimen sequenced in a study of T cells in Graves' hyperthyroidism and ophthalmopathy. It was RNA transcripts that yielded the amplified TCR beta CDR3 regions. A first-round RT-PCR of the TCR CDR3 used the HTBI primer set. TCRdb itself ran the multiplex PCR reads through MiXCR, one entry per CDR3 protein. The sample includes some 550,000 distinct CDR3 sequences, roughly a sixth of them seen just once. The material sequenced was blood. Every receptor here comes from a woman aged 40 to 49 with Graves' ophthalmopathy.

This clonotype was found many times. V usage is TRBV7-9 and J usage is TRBJ2-3; D is unclear. This CDR3 contains 13 residues. Per the germline V gene, CDR1 is SEHNR and CDR2 is FQNEAQ (reference sequence). The V end lost 4 bases, the J end lost 2 bases, and 7 bases lay between the germline ends. The DNA for the CDR3 is TGTGCCAGCAGCTACTTCACCACAGATACGCAGTATTTT. Translated: CASSYFTTDTQYF.

This clonotype was detected ten times or more. This chain uses TRBV12-3 or TRBV12-4 with TRBJ2-3; TRBD2 aligns across 8 bases. Losses at the gene ends were 4 bases for V and 5 bases for J; bases not matched to a gene: 17. The CDR3 is made up of 18 amino acids. In DNA, the CDR3 is TGTGCCAGCAGTTCCACGCCCGGACTAGCACTCCGTTTAGATACGCAGTATTTT. It yields the protein CASSSTPGLALRLDTQYF.

This clonotype has a count of ten or more. V gene TRBV7-3 combines with J gene TRBJ2-2; D is undetermined. Germline-derived CDR1 and CDR2 are SGHTA and FQGTGA. Trimming stripped 4 bases from V and 6 bases from J, with 6 bases between. The CDR3 has 12 amino acids. The CDR3, as DNA: TGTGCCAGCAGCTCTATGGCCGGGGAGCTGTTTTTT. Amino acid sequence: CASSSMAGELFF.

This clonotype was recorded many times. The V gene is TRBV2, the J gene TRBJ2-2; D is perhaps TRBD1 or TRBD2 (5 bases each). V was shortened by 8 bases and J by 2 bases, with 15 bases between the two germline ends. This CDR3 spans 15 amino acids. Per the germline V gene, CDR1 is SNHLY and CDR2 is FYNNEI. In DNA, the CDR3 is TGTGCCAGCCGACTGAGGGGCGGTAACACCGGGGAGCTGTTTTTT. Translation gives CASRLRGGNTGELFF. Complete variable domain (other parts from reference TRBV2 and TRBJ2-2): EPEVTQTPSHQVTQMGQEVILRCVPISNHLYFYWYRQILGQKVEFLVSFYNNEISEKSEIFDDQFSVERPDGSNFTLKIRSTKLEDSAMYFCASRLRGGNTGELFFGEGSRLTVL.

The sample holds many counts of this clonotype. The J gene is TRBJ1-1, the V gene TRBV18; D is undetermined. CDR1 and CDR2 from the germline V gene are KGHSH and LQKENI. The V gene lost 1 base and the J gene lost 2 bases, with 8 bases spanning the gap. The CDR3 extends over 14 amino acids. The CDR3 region is CASSPQELNTEAFF. CDR3 sequence (DNA): TGTGCCAGCTCACCACAGGAACTAAACACTGAAGCTTTCTTT. Drawing the rest from reference TRBV18 and TRBJ1-1, the complete variable domain is NAGVMQNPRHLVRRRGQEARLRCSPMKGHSHVYWYRQLPEEGLKFMVYLQKENIIDESGMPKERFSAEFPKEGPSILRIQQVVRGDSAAYFCASSPQELNTEAFFGQGTRLTVV.

V and J are TRBV28 and TRBJ2-6; 12 bases match TRBD1. The CDR3 is 18 amino acids. CDR1 and CDR2 from the germline V gene are MDHEN and SYDVKM. J was trimmed by 2 bases and V by 6 bases; bases with no gene match: 8. The DNA for the CDR3 is TGTGCCAGCAGCCGGGGGACAGGGGGCGCAGCTGGGGCCAACGTCCTGACTTTC. Its protein is CASSRGTGGAAGANVLTF.

Ten or more counts support this clonotype. The chain uses TRBV18 and TRBJ2-7; the D is unclear. The V gene's germline CDR1 is KGHSH and CDR2 LQKENI. V lost 0 bases and J lost 3, with 9 bases in between. The CDR3 loop spans 14 amino acids. CDR3 sequence: CASSPPRRVYEQYF. Here the CDR3 DNA reads TGTGCCAGCTCACCACCTCGTCGGGTCTACGAGCAGTACTTC.

This clonotype was seen at least ten times. The chain recombines TRBV11-1 with TRBJ2-5, with D maybe TRBD1 (6 bases). The germline V gene encodes CDR1 SGHAT and CDR2 FQDESV (reference sequence). The CDR3 is made up of 15 amino acids. The V end lost 6 bases, the J end lost 1 base, and 15 bases lay between the germline ends. For the CDR3, the DNA is TGTGCCAGCAGACAACAGGGACAATTCCAAGAGACCCAGTACTTC. This translates into CASRQQGQFQETQYF.

There are many counts of this clonotype. V and J are TRBV3-1 and TRBJ1-2; D remains ambiguous. V lost 1 base and J lost 8, with 11 bases in between. The length of the CDR3 is 13 residues. Germline CDR1 LGHDT, CDR2 YNNKEL (reference sequence). CDR3 bases: TGTGCCAGCAGCCAAGTCAGGAGCGGAGGCTACACCTTC. It yields the protein CASSQVRSGGYTF.

The V and J genes are TRBV19 and TRBJ1-4, with a possible D match to TRBD1 (5 bases). The CDR3 length is 16 residues. CDR1 and CDR2 (germline): LNHDA, SQIVND (reference sequence). V lost 7 bases and J 6 bases, leaving 21 bases between the germline ends. The CDR3 DNA sequence: TGTGCCAGTACCACGGGACCGGCCCGATCGTATGAAAAACTGTTTTTT. Residues: CASTTGPARSYEKLFF.

This clonotype was observed many times. The rearrangement joins TRBV28 to TRBJ2-7; D perhaps matches TRBD2 (6 bases). The CDR3 contains 13 residues. CDR1 MDHEN and CDR2 SYDVKM come from the germline V gene. The V gene lost 3 bases and the J gene lost 6 bases, with 12 bases spanning the gap. As DNA, the CDR3 is TGTGCCAGCAGTTTCGGCGGGGCTCCCGAGCAGTACTTC. Its translation: CASSFGGAPEQYF.

This clonotype has ten or more counts. The chain couples TRBV6-2 or TRBV6-3 to TRBJ2-3; D is unresolved. Between the trimmed V and J ends, which lost 2 bases and 2 bases, there was a span of 14 bases. The CDR3 is 16 amino acids. CDR1 and CDR2 (germline): MNHEY, SVGEGT. The CDR3 region has the DNA TGTGCCAGCAGTTACGAGGTCACGTCCCCCACAGATACGCAGTATTTT. This sequence encodes CASSYEVTSPTDTQYF.

This clonotype is a singleton in its sample. It may be a read error: a sequence one base away is much more abundant. The chain is built from TRBV20-1 and TRBJ2-5; the match to TRBD2 covers 11 bases. Per germline, CDR1 DFQATT and CDR2 SNEGSKA (reference sequence). This CDR3 is built from 16 residues. V shed 2 bases, J shed 2 bases, and the junction held 7 bases outside the gene matches. The CDR3 DNA reads as TGCAGTGCTAGACCAGTGACTAGCGGGACTCAAGAGACCCAGTACTTC. Translation: CSARPVTSGTQETQYF.

This clonotype was detected many times. The chain combines TRBV5-1 with TRBJ1-1, with TRBD1 identical over 9 bases. This CDR3 region has 13 residues. From germline, CDR1 is SGHRS and CDR2 YFSETQ. V shed 7 bases, J shed 6 bases, and the junction held 7 bases outside the gene matches. The CDR3 here is CASGTGTVAEAFF. The CDR3 region has the DNA TGCGCCAGCGGGACAGGGACGGTGGCTGAAGCTTTCTTT.

This clonotype was recorded at least ten times. This chain uses TRBV6-5 with TRBJ2-5; no clear D. Trimming removed 0 bases from V and 1 base from J, with 9 bases in between. The CDR3 has 15 residues. Germline-derived CDR1 and CDR2 are MNHEY and SVGAGI. The DNA of the CDR3 is TGTGCCAGCAGTTACTCAGCCGCGGTCCAAGAGACCCAGTACTTC. It encodes CASSYSAAVQETQYF.

There are many counts of this clonotype. The rearrangement uses TRBV29-1 and TRBJ2-3; 7 bases agree with TRBD2. The J segment lost 0 bases and the V segment lost 5 bases, leaving 5 bases of the junction unmatched. Looked up from germline, CDR1 is SQVTM and CDR2 is ANQGSEA. The CDR3 has 14 amino acids. This CDR3 reads CSVKQRGSTDTQYF. CDR3 coding DNA: TGCAGCGTTAAACAGCGGGGTAGCACAGATACGCAGTATTTT.

The chain uses TRBV7-9 and TRBJ1-4; perhaps TRBD1 as D (5 bases). The CDR3 spans 16 residues. V shed 4 bases and J shed 5 bases, with 17 bases lying between them. Germline values: CDR1 SEHNR, CDR2 FQNEAQ (reference sequence). The CDR3 spells CASSSRRQRENEKLFF. The CDR3, as DNA: TGTGCCAGCAGCTCACGCCGACAGAGGGAAAATGAAAAACTGTTTTTT.

Points on this clonotype: Given the absence of the conserved phenylalanine or tryptophan at the CDR3 end, a read error is likely. The chain uses TRBV30 and TRBJ1-1; 10 nucleotides match TRBD1. Germline V gene data show CDR1 as GTSNPN and CDR2 as SVGIG (reference sequence). J lost 7 bases, V lost 2 bases, and 7 bases had no gene match. This CDR3 contains 14 residues. The CDR3 DNA is TGTGCCTGGAGTTCGACAGGGGGCTGGAGTGAAGCTTTCCTT. Translating it yields CAWSSTGGWSEAFL.

The chain is built from TRBV28 and TRBJ2-1; 7 bases are a match to TRBD1. Looked up from germline, CDR1 is MDHEN and CDR2 is SYDVKM. Unmatched junction bases numbered 27, after V lost 7 bases and J lost 15 bases. This CDR3 comprises 17 residues. The CDR3 region has the DNA TGTGCCAGCACCCCGCTACTGGACAGGTCCCCGCTTTACTTCAGGTTCTTC. It translates to CASTPLLDRSPLYFRFF.

The chain links TRBV25-1 to TRBJ2-2; no firm D call. CDR1 is MGHDK, CDR2 SYGVNS, per germline. This CDR3 has 14 residues. V was clipped by 4 bases and J by 7 bases, with 13 bases between them. The CDR3 loop reads CASSGDGESGELFF. Written as DNA, the CDR3 is TGTGCCAGCAGTGGTGACGGAGAAAGCGGGGAGCTGTTTTTT. The full variable domain, in which reference TRBV25-1 and TRBJ2-2 provide the parts outside the CDR3, is EADIYQTPRYLVIGTGKKITLECSQTMGHDKMYWYQQDPGMELHLIHYSYGVNSTEKGDLSSESTVSRIRTEHFPLTLESARPSHTSQYLCASSGDGESGELFFGEGSRLTVL.

The rearrangement uses TRBV19 and TRBJ1-3; D might be TRBD1 (5 bases). The ends were cut back, 4 bases at V and 0 bases at J, with 13 bases in the middle. CDR1 is LNHDA and CDR2 is SQIVND in the germline V gene (reference sequence). The CDR3 extends over 16 amino acids. This chain's CDR3 is CASSTRDFYSGNTIYF. The CDR3, as DNA: TGTGCCAGTAGTACGAGGGACTTCTACTCTGGAAACACCATATATTTT. The whole variable domain, remainder taken from reference TRBV19 and TRBJ1-3, is DGGITQSPKYLFRKEGQNVTLSCEQNLNHDAMYWYRQDPGQGLRLIYYSQIVNDFQKGDIAEGYSVSREKKESFPLTVTSAQKNPTAFYLCASSTRDFYSGNTIYFGEGSWLTVV.

This clonotype has only a few counts. This chain links TRBV7-6 with TRBJ2-1, with D tentatively TRBD2 (6 bases). CDR1 is SGHVS and CDR2 is FNYEAQ in the germline V gene. The CDR3 length is 13 residues. V was pared by 5 bases and J by 10 bases, with 15 bases between. DNA of the CDR3: TGTGCCAGCAGCGCGACTAGATTAAGGGAGCAGTTCTTC. It specifies CASSATRLREQFF. The complete variable domain, with remaining parts taken from reference TRBV7-6 and TRBJ2-1, reads GAGVSQSPRYKVTKRGQDVALRCDPISGHVSLYWYRQALGQGPEFLTYFNYEAQQDKSGLPNDRFSAERPEGSISTLTIQRTEQRDSAMYRCASSATRLREQFFGPGTRLTVL.

The V and J genes are TRBV11-2 and TRBJ1-2; 12 positions match TRBD1. The germline gives CDR1 SGHAT, CDR2 FQNNGV. V lost 5 bases, J lost 7 bases, and 14 bases stayed unmatched. This CDR3 comprises 17 residues. In nucleotides, the CDR3 is TGTGCCAGCAGCACCCACATTTACCGGGACAGGGGGCTTGGCTACACCTTC. This translates into CASSTHIYRDRGLGYTF.

In its sample, this clonotype was seen many times. The chain joins TRBV27 to TRBJ1-2, with D maybe TRBD1 (6 bases). Germline V gene data show CDR1 as MNHEY and CDR2 as SMNVEV (reference sequence). V was cut by 8 bases and J by 3 bases, with 16 bases left in between. The CDR3 covers 14 residues. The CDR3: CASAGRGGYYGYTF. DNA for the CDR3: TGTGCCAGCGCTGGAAGGGGGGGCTACTATGGCTACACCTTC.

At least ten counts were recorded for this clonotype. The V call is TRBV11-2, the J call TRBJ2-3; D is unresolved. The V end was cut by 2 bases, the J end by 4 bases, with 7 bases between. CDR1 and CDR2 from the germline V gene are SGHAT and FQNNGV. The CDR3 contains 13 residues. This chain's CDR3 is CASSLRASDTQYF. CDR3 nucleotides: TGTGCCAGCAGCTTAAGAGCGTCAGATACGCAGTATTTT.

This sequence joins TRBV12-3 or TRBV12-4 and TRBJ1-2; TRBD1 might be the D (5 bases). The V end was cut by 3 bases, the J end by 4 bases, with 12 bases between. This CDR3 has 14 amino acids. The CDR3 loop reads CASSFAGPSYGYTF. The CDR3 coding sequence is TGTGCCAGCAGTTTCGCAGGGCCGAGCTATGGCTACACCTTC.

This clonotype was detected only once. V gene TRBV9 combines with J gene TRBJ2-3; 10 bases are a match to TRBD2. CDR3 length equals 17 residues. CDR1 and CDR2 (germline): SGDLS, YYNGEE. Trimming at V came to 3 bases and at J to 2 bases, leaving 9 bases not matched to a gene. CDR3 coding DNA: TGTGCCAGCAGCGACCCGACTAGCGGGCGATACACAGATACGCAGTATTTT. Translated, it gives CASSDPTSGRYTDTQYF. Full variable domain (outside the CDR3, taken from reference TRBV9 and TRBJ2-3): DSGVTQTPKHLITATGQRVTLRCSPRSGDLSVYWYQQSLDQGLQFLIQYYNGEERAKGNILERFSAQQFPDLHSELNLSSLELGDSALYFCASSDPTSGRYTDTQYFGPGTRLTVL.